Each of the 31 T cell receptor beta chains below was sequenced from the same sample in a study of CD8+ T cells in alopecia areata. Stated treatment: oral pan-JAK inhibitor, 5-10 mg twice daily. Sequencing used cDNA as its template, made by extracting RNA and reverse transcribing it. Here immunoSEQ multiplex PCR was the method, and the copy in TCRdb shows in-frame clones only, minus some. Of about 210,000 clones listed, approximately 72% are singletons. The sequenced sample was CD4+ T cells sorted from blood, obtained at week 44, from a patient treated with tofacitinib. These receptors all stem from a human donor with alopecia areata.

DNA of the CDR3: TGTGCCAGCAGCGTAGCTGGTAGCGGGGGGTCCAATGAGCAGTTCTTC. Amino acids: CASSVAGSGGSNEQFF. The V and J genes are TRBV9 and TRBJ2-1; 10 bases agree with TRBD2. The CDR3 consists of 16 residues. Germline assignment: CDR1 SGDLS and CDR2 YYNGEE. After removal of 0 bases from V and 6 bases from J, the junction contained 6 bases not matched to a gene.

The chain carries TRBV7-2 and TRBJ1-5, with D hard to call. Germline V gives CDR1 SGHTA, CDR2 FQGNSA. Trimming pared 5 bases from V and 9 bases from J, leaving 17 bases between. This CDR3 comprises 14 residues. DNA for the CDR3: TGTGCCAGCAGCACAGAAAGGACTGTACGGCCCCAGCATTTT. Its translation: CASSTERTVRPQHF.

The chain uses TRBV30 and TRBJ1-1; D ambiguous. CDR3 length equals 10 residues. V gave up 3 bases and J gave up 8 bases, with 7 bases separating them. Germline CDR1 GTSNPN, CDR2 SVGIG (reference sequence). This CDR3 is CAWRGQEAFF. The CDR3 DNA is TGTGCCTGGAGGGGTCAGGAAGCTTTCTTT.

This chain uses TRBV4-3 with TRBJ2-3, with TRBD2 identical over 7 bases. CDR3 length: 16 amino acids. With 0 bases clipped from V and 2 bases from J, the junction kept 5 bases outside the gene matches. Germline V gene data show CDR1 as LGHNA and CDR2 as YSLEER. The CDR3 DNA reads as TGCGCCAGCAGCCAAGATCGGGGGGTGTTCACAGATACGCAGTATTTT. Protein: CASSQDRGVFTDTQYF.

The V and J genes are TRBV7-2 and TRBJ2-7; TRBD1 agrees at 8 bases. CDR3 size: 14 residues. Trimming at V came to 3 bases and at J to 7 bases, leaving 8 bases not matched to a gene. CDR1 SGHTA and CDR2 FQGNSA come from the germline V gene. The CDR3, as DNA: TGTGCCAGCAGCTTCGCCAGGGGGCAGGGGGAGCAGTACTTC. Encoded protein: CASSFARGQGEQYF.

For the CDR3, the DNA is TGCGCCAGCAGCCAGGTCCGGGGGACTGAAGCTTTCTTT. It codes for CASSQVRGTEAFF. The gene calls are TRBV4-3 and TRBJ1-1, with D possibly being TRBD1 (5 bases). Germline loops: CDR1 LGHNA, CDR2 YSLEER. V was clipped by 3 bases and J by 5 bases, with 10 bases between them. The CDR3 consists of 13 residues.

This chain connects TRBV15 to TRBJ2-1, with TRBD2 identical over 9 bases. The CDR3 covers 15 residues. The germline V gene encodes CDR1 LNHNV and CDR2 YYDKDF (reference sequence). V lost 4 bases to trimming and J lost 3 bases; unmatched junction nucleotides: 4. The CDR3 coding sequence is TGTGCCACCAGCAAACGCGGGGGGGACTACAATGAGCAGTTCTTC. This sequence encodes CATSKRGGDYNEQFF.

This clone was recorded a few times. This chain links TRBV11-2 with TRBJ1-1; D might be TRBD1 (5 bases). The CDR3 runs 15 residues. The ends were cut back, 0 bases at V and 3 bases at J, with 11 bases in the middle. Germline V gene data show CDR1 as SGHAT and CDR2 as FQNNGV. The CDR3 DNA sequence: TGTGCCAGCAGCTTAGATGAGAGGGGACACACTGAAGCTTTCTTT. Protein: CASSLDERGHTEAFF.

The rearrangement links TRBV19 to TRBJ1-2, with TRBD1 identical over 9 bases. The J segment lost 4 bases and the V segment lost 7 bases, leaving 13 bases of the junction unmatched. CDR3 length: 16 residues. CDR1 LNHDA and CDR2 SQIVND come from the germline V gene (reference sequence). CDR3 loop: CASMGKRDRVFYGYTF. The CDR3 nucleotides read TGTGCCAGTATGGGCAAAAGGGACAGGGTATTCTATGGCTACACCTTC.

This chain connects TRBV7-8 to TRBJ1-6; perhaps TRBD1 as D (6 bases). CDR3 length: 16 amino acids. The germline V gene has CDR1 SGHVS and CDR2 FQNEAQ. Between the trimmed V and J ends, which lost 5 bases and 0 bases, there was a span of 11 bases. CDR3 region: CASSKDRGSYNSPLHF. CDR3 nucleotide sequence: TGTGCCAGCAGCAAGGACAGAGGCTCCTATAATTCACCCCTCCACTTT.

The chain uses TRBV5-1 and TRBJ2-1, with D possibly matching TRBD1 (5 bases). The germline V gene encodes CDR1 SGHRS and CDR2 YFSETQ. The CDR3 has 13 amino acids. Trimming pared 5 bases from V and 15 bases from J, leaving 21 bases between. The CDR3 DNA is TGCGCCAGCAGTTTTCTCGAAGGGGCGTCAGCGTTCTTC. Residues: CASSFLEGASAFF.

This clone occurred a few times. The J gene is TRBJ2-7, the V gene TRBV7-2, with D tentatively TRBD2 (6 bases). CDR1 and CDR2 (germline): SGHTA, FQGNSA. Trimming removed 0 bases at V and 3 bases at J, with 9 bases between. The CDR3 totals 14 residues. The CDR3 loop is CASSLAAGNYEQYF. The CDR3 bases are TGTGCCAGCAGCTTAGCGGCGGGAAACTACGAGCAGTACTTC.

The V gene is TRBV20-1, the J gene TRBJ2-5; D is possibly TRBD2 (6 bases). The length of the CDR3 is 11 residues. CDR1 and CDR2 from the germline V gene are DFQATT and SNEGSKA (reference sequence). V was pared by 3 bases and J by 5 bases, with 7 bases between. The CDR3: CSASGGETQYF. DNA for the CDR3: TGCAGTGCTAGTGGGGGGGAGACCCAGTACTTC.

CDR3 region: CASSPGGGLGTDTQYF. The CDR3, as DNA: TGTGCCAGCAGCCCAGGAGGGGGGCTTGGCACAGATACGCAGTATTTT. This chain links TRBV5-5 with TRBJ2-3; D may be TRBD1 or TRBD2 (6 bases each). Germline-derived CDR1 and CDR2 are SGHKS and YYEKEE (reference sequence). The CDR3 sequence is 16 residues long. V was cut by 4 bases and J by 1 base, with 16 bases left in between.

The genes are TRBV30 and TRBJ1-2, with D possibly being TRBD1 (5 bases). Trimming took off 3 bases at V and 4 bases at J, with 18 bases between the two ends. CDR1 GTSNPN and CDR2 SVGIG come from the germline V gene (reference sequence). The CDR3 is 15 amino acids. Written as DNA, the CDR3 is TGTGCCTGGAGACCCGGGAGTCTTGGGGGCTATGGCTACACCTTC. Its protein is CAWRPGSLGGYGYTF.

There are a few counts of this clone. The genes are TRBV27 and TRBJ1-1; 10 nucleotides match TRBD1. Unmatched junction bases numbered 6, after V lost 7 bases and J lost 1 base. The CDR3 extends over 15 amino acids. Germline assignment: CDR1 MNHEY and CDR2 SMNVEV (reference sequence). CDR3 bases: TGTGCCAGCAACCTAAGGACAGGGGGGAACACTGAAGCTTTCTTT. This translates into CASNLRTGGNTEAFF.

The CDR3 region has the DNA TGTGCCAGCAGCTTAGTGAAGTTCGTCGGTGATAGCAATCAGCCCCAGCATTTT. As protein: CASSLVKFVGDSNQPQHF. The chain is built from TRBV13 and TRBJ1-5; D is undetermined. The CDR3 has 18 amino acids. The V end was cut by 1 base, the J end by 0 bases, with 16 bases between. Germline CDR1 reads PRHDT; CDR2 reads FYEKMQ (reference sequence).

The genes are TRBV7-2 and TRBJ1-1; perhaps TRBD1 as D (5 bases). Per the germline V gene, CDR1 is SGHTA and CDR2 is FQGNSA. This CDR3 contains 14 residues. V lost 0 bases to trimming and J lost 6 bases, with 11 bases between them. As DNA, the CDR3 is TGTGCCAGCAGCTTAGCCGCAGGGCTGGCTGAAGCTTTCTTT. Amino acids: CASSLAAGLAEAFF.

This clone came up a few times. This chain links TRBV2 with TRBJ2-1; tentatively, D is TRBD2 (6 bases). This CDR3 has 14 amino acids. The V and J ends lost 5 bases and 9 bases respectively, with 17 bases between them. Germline V lookup: CDR1 SNHLY, CDR2 FYNNEI. The CDR3, as DNA: TGTGCCAGCAGTACGACCCCTCTAGCGACTGAGCAGTTCTTC. It yields the protein CASSTTPLATEQFF.

The V call is TRBV25-1, the J call TRBJ2-1, with D perhaps assigned TRBD1 or TRBD2 (5 bases each). The CDR3 extends over 12 amino acids. Between the trimmed V and J ends, which lost 4 bases and 10 bases, there was a span of 11 bases. The germline V gene encodes CDR1 MGHDK and CDR2 SYGVNS. CDR3 sequence reads: CASSVQGAEQFF. The DNA for the CDR3 is TGTGCCAGCAGTGTGCAGGGAGCCGAGCAGTTCTTC.

The V call is TRBV6-5, the J call TRBJ2-3, with D unresolved. The germline V and J ends were trimmed by 2 bases and 6 bases, with 15 bases remaining between them. The CDR3 spans 15 residues. Germline V CDR1 and CDR2: MNHEY, SVGAGI. The CDR3 sequence: CASSYPGPRMDTQYF. As DNA, the CDR3 is TGTGCCAGCAGTTACCCCGGACCCAGAATGGATACGCAGTATTTT.

This clone was counted a few times. The chain uses TRBV5-1 and TRBJ2-1; TRBD2 is a possible D gene (5 bases). V dropped 4 bases and J dropped 9 bases, with 14 bases sitting between them. CDR1 and CDR2 from the germline V gene are SGHRS and YFSETQ. This CDR3 region has 13 residues. In DNA form, the CDR3 reads TGCGCCAGCAGCGTACGCCCAGAGGGTGAGCAGTTCTTC. It yields the protein CASSVRPEGEQFF.

This sequence joins TRBV11-2 and TRBJ1-1; TRBD1 matches 8 bases. Germline V gene lookup returns CDR1 SGHAT and CDR2 FQNNGV. V dropped 2 bases and J dropped 3; count of bases not matched to a gene: 5. The CDR3 runs 15 residues. The CDR3 region is CASSLRTGPYTEAFF. In DNA form, the CDR3 reads TGTGCCAGCAGCTTACGGACAGGGCCGTACACTGAAGCTTTCTTT.

This clone was recorded once. The chain combines TRBV29-1 with TRBJ2-2, with 7 bases lining up with TRBD1. The J segment lost 5 bases and the V segment lost 6 bases, leaving 3 bases of the junction unmatched. The CDR3 totals 12 residues. Germline values: CDR1 SQVTM, CDR2 ANQGSEA. CDR3 bases: TGCAGCGTAAGACAGGGAACCGGGGAGCTGTTTTTT. Its protein product is CSVRQGTGELFF.

The chain has TRBV27 and TRBJ2-5; no firm D call. The V gene lost 0 bases and the J gene lost 5 bases, with 7 bases spanning the gap. This CDR3 is 13 amino acids long. Per the germline V gene, CDR1 is MNHEY and CDR2 is SMNVEV (reference sequence). CDR3 DNA sequence: TGTGCCAGCAGTTTATCGAGTTTTGAGACCCAGTACTTC. It translates to CASSLSSFETQYF.

The chain links TRBV10-2 to TRBJ1-6; possibly TRBD1 for D (5 bases). This CDR3 spans 15 amino acids. Per the germline V gene, CDR1 is WSHSY and CDR2 is SAAADI. Trimming stripped 2 bases from V and 8 bases from J, with 13 bases between. CDR3 residues: CASSEVAGRDSPLHF. The CDR3 nucleotides read TGCGCCAGCAGTGAGGTGGCAGGGAGGGATTCACCCCTCCACTTT.

The chain links TRBV9 to TRBJ1-6; TRBD1 agrees at 11 bases. The CDR3 is 15 amino acids. The ends lost 3 bases at V and 9 bases at J; junction bases unmatched: 5. Per germline, CDR1 SGDLS and CDR2 YYNGEE. The CDR3 reads CASSGGQGAGSPLHF. In DNA, the CDR3 is TGTGCCAGCAGCGGCGGACAGGGGGCTGGTTCACCCCTCCACTTT.

The chain links TRBV7-7 to TRBJ2-5; D remains ambiguous. This CDR3 is built from 15 residues. V gave up 0 bases and J gave up 2 bases, with 10 bases separating them. In germline, CDR1 is SSHAT, CDR2 FNYEAQ (reference sequence). In DNA, the CDR3 is TGTGCCAGCAGCTTAGCGGCTCAGACTCAAGAGACCCAGTACTTC. Protein product: CASSLAAQTQETQYF.

The V gene is TRBV4-3, the J gene TRBJ1-6; no definite D call. V was cut by 0 bases and J by 10 bases, with 7 bases left in between. Germline loops: CDR1 LGHNA, CDR2 YSLEER. This CDR3 has 13 amino acids. CDR3 nucleotide sequence: TGCGCCAGCAGCCAAGACCCGAGATCACCCCTCCACTTT. Protein sequence: CASSQDPRSPLHF.

This clone turned up a few times. The V gene is TRBV29-1, the J gene TRBJ1-2, with 7 bases aligning to TRBD1. The trim removed 4 bases at V and 2 bases at J, leaving 4 bases unmatched. The length of the CDR3 is 13 residues. Germline lookup yields CDR1 SQVTM and CDR2 ANQGSEA. The CDR3 protein is CSVGARGNYGYTF. For the CDR3, the DNA is TGCAGCGTTGGGGCCAGGGGGAACTATGGCTACACCTTC. Full variable domain (rest looked up from reference TRBV29-1 and TRBJ1-2): SAVISQKPSRDICQRGTSLTIQCQVDSQVTMMFWYRQQPGQSLTLIATANQGSEATYESGFVIDKFPISRPNLTFSTLTVSNMSPEDSSIYLCSVGARGNYGYTFGSGTRLTVV.

The table lists this clone with a count of one. Written as DNA, the CDR3 is TGCAGCGTACAGGGAGTCGCTGAAGCTTTCTTT. This sequence encodes CSVQGVAEAFF. The chain employs TRBV29-1 and TRBJ1-1; TRBD1 is a possible D gene (6 bases). Germline V gene data show CDR1 as SQVTM and CDR2 as ANQGSEA. V was pared by 6 bases and J by 6 bases, with 11 bases between. The CDR3 runs 11 residues. Supplemented by reference TRBV29-1 and TRBJ1-1, the full variable domain reads SAVISQKPSRDICQRGTSLTIQCQVDSQVTMMFWYRQQPGQSLTLIATANQGSEATYESGFVIDKFPISRPNLTFSTLTVSNMSPEDSSIYLCSVQGVAEAFFGQGTRLTVV.